These 11 T cell receptor beta chains were sequenced from one sample in a study of cytomegalovirus exposure and HLA in healthy donors (dated by TCRdb to 2015 to 2018). To prepare the library, the immunoSEQ multiplex PCR assay was applied. For the multiplex PCR, a mixture combining 60 forward primers for TCR Vbeta segments and 13 reverse primers for TCR Jbeta segments was used. TCRdb took over this immuneACCESS table, retaining in-frame rearrangements with V and J assigned. Such tables are incomplete; in checked studies, under half of the missing clones stem from an unresolved V gene, and the remainder is unexplained. The sample table contains 75,000 to 95,000 clones; only one count was recorded for over 60% of them. The ten largest clones add up to about 3.9% of the sample. The material sequenced was PBMCs. Receptors were obtained from a man under 40 in good health and CMV-seronegative.

J is TRBJ2-7 and V is TRBV27, with a tentative D call TRBD2 (5 bases). The V end lost 7 bases, the J end lost 0 bases, and 13 bases lay between the germline ends. CDR3 length equals 14 residues. Per germline, CDR1 MNHEY and CDR2 SMNVEV (reference sequence). The CDR3 DNA sequence: TGTGCCAGCATGCCCCGGGGTCGCTCCTACGAGCAGTACTTC. Protein sequence: CASMPRGRSYEQYF.

The sample holds a few counts of this clone. The chain uses TRBV27 and TRBJ1-3; a possible D gene is TRBD1 (6 bases). V lost 6 bases and J lost 4, with 16 bases in between. In germline, CDR1 is MNHEY, CDR2 SMNVEV (reference sequence). This CDR3 has 15 residues. The CDR3 loop is CASRAGGGTGNTIYF. In DNA, the CDR3 is TGTGCCAGCAGGGCAGGTGGGGGCACGGGAAACACCATATATTTT.

The rearrangement uses TRBV4-3 and TRBJ2-3; no reliable D call. Trimming cost V 0 bases and J 4 bases, with 8 bases left between them. Germline V gene lookup returns CDR1 LGHNA and CDR2 YSLEER. The CDR3 is 14 amino acids. The CDR3 region is CASSQDYLPDTQYF. CDR3 sequence (DNA): TGCGCCAGCAGCCAAGATTATCTCCCAGATACGCAGTATTTT.

This rearrangement joins TRBV5-4 to TRBJ1-2; perhaps TRBD1 as D (5 bases). The V gene lost 4 bases and the J gene lost 4 bases, with 11 bases spanning the gap. This CDR3 has 13 amino acids. CDR1 SGHNT and CDR2 YYREEE come from the germline V gene (reference sequence). The CDR3 sequence: CASSDDRVYGYTF. CDR3 DNA sequence: TGTGCCAGCAGCGATGACAGAGTCTATGGCTACACCTTC.

This chain links TRBV27 with TRBJ2-7; D may be TRBD1 (6 bases). This CDR3 region has 13 residues. Germline CDR1 reads MNHEY; CDR2 reads SMNVEV (reference sequence). Trimming took off 6 bases at V and 3 bases at J, with 12 bases between the two ends. CDR3: CASSRQVSYEQYF. The CDR3 DNA is TGTGCCAGCAGCCGACAGGTGAGCTACGAGCAGTACTTC.

This chain joins TRBV25-1 and TRBJ2-7; TRBD1 agrees at 11 bases. The V gene end was trimmed by 4 bases and the J gene end by 6 bases; junction bases not matched to a gene: 2. CDR3 length: 13 residues. In germline, CDR1 is MGHDK, CDR2 SYGVNS. The CDR3 sequence is CASSGDRGGEQYF. DNA of the CDR3: TGTGCCAGCAGTGGGGACAGGGGGGGCGAGCAGTACTTC.

The rearrangement links TRBV5-1 to TRBJ2-5; 7 bases are shared with TRBD2. V lost 4 bases, J lost 7 bases, and 10 bases stayed unmatched. Germline CDR1 reads SGHRS; CDR2 reads YFSETQ. CDR3 length equals 14 residues. CDR3 protein: CASSTAGRGGTQYF. The CDR3 nucleotides are TGCGCCAGCAGCACAGCGGGGCGTGGGGGGACCCAGTACTTC.

The genes are TRBV15 and TRBJ2-1, with 11 nucleotides matching TRBD2. Germline assignment: CDR1 LNHNV and CDR2 YYDKDF (reference sequence). Trimming removed 10 bases from V and 7 bases from J; junction bases left unmatched: 12. The length of the CDR3 is 15 residues. In nucleotides, the CDR3 is TGTGCCATAAAAAGGGGATTAGCGGGAGGGAATGAGCAGTTCTTC. This translates into CAIKRGLAGGNEQFF.

The J gene is TRBJ2-2, the V gene TRBV6-5, with TRBD1 matching 10 bases. The V segment lost 9 bases and the J segment 7 bases; nucleotides outside the gene matches: 5. The CDR3 contains 13 residues. The V gene's germline CDR1 is MNHEY and CDR2 SVGAGI. The CDR3 loop is CASWTGGGGELFF. The DNA for the CDR3 is TGTGCCAGTTGGACAGGGGGTGGCGGGGAGCTGTTTTTT.

The gene calls are TRBV4-3 and TRBJ1-3; 7 bases map to TRBD1. V lost 4 bases, J lost 6 bases, and 6 bases stayed unmatched. The germline V gene encodes CDR1 LGHNA and CDR2 YSLEER. The CDR3 has 14 residues. This chain's CDR3 is CASSRTGEANTIYF. The CDR3 DNA follows: TGCGCCAGCAGCCGCACAGGGGAAGCAAACACCATATATTTT.

The chain uses TRBV29-1 and TRBJ1-2, with a weak D call TRBD1 (5 bases). From germline, CDR1 is SQVTM and CDR2 ANQGSEA. The CDR3 contains 13 residues. V was pared by 2 bases and J by 4 bases, with 11 bases between. CDR3 nucleotide sequence: TGCAGCGTTGAAAAGGGGTCAGGCTATGGCTACACCTTC. It specifies CSVEKGSGYGYTF.